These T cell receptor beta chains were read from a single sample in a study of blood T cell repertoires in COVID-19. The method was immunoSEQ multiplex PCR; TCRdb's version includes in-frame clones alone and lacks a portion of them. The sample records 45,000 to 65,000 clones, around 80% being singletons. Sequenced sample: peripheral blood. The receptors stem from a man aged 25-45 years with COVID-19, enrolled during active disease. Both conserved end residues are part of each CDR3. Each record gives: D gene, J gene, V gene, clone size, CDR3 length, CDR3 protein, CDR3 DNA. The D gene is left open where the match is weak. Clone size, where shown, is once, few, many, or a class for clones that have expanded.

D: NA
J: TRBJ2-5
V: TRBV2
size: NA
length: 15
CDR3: CASSEQGSNGETQYF
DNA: TGTGCCAGCAGCGAACAGGGATCTAACGGAGAGACCCAGTACTTC

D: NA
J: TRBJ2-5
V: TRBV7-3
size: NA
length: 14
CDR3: CASSLGPIQETQYF
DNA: TGTGCCAGCAGCTTGGGCCCGATCCAAGAGACCCAGTACTTC

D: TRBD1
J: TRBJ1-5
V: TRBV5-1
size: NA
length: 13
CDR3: CASSPRGDQPQHF
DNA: TGCGCCAGCAGCCCCAGGGGGGATCAGCCCCAGCATTTT

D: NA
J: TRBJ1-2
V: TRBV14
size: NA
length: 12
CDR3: CASSLTNYGYTF
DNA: TGTGCCAGCAGCCTAACTAACTATGGCTACACCTTC

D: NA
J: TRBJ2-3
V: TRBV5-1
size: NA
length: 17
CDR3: CASRKILAGTSTDTQYF
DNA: TGCGCCAGCAGGAAAATCCTCGCGGGGACTAGCACAGATACGCAGTATTTT

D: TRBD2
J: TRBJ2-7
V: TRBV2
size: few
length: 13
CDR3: CASSVSGSYEQYF
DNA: TGTGCCAGCAGTGTTAGCGGGAGTTACGAGCAGTACTTC

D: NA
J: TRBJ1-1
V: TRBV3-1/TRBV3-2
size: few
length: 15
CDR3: CASSQVDSVNTEAFF
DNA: TGTGCCAGCAGCCAAGTGGACAGCGTGAACACTGAAGCTTTCTTT

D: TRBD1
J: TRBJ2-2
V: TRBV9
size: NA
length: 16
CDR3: CASTRTGQANTGELFF
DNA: TGTGCCAGCACCAGAACAGGACAGGCTAACACCGGGGAGCTGTTTTTT

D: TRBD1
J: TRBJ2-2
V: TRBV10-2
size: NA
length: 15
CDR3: CASTGQGEGTGELFF
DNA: TGCGCCAGCACCGGACAGGGGGAAGGCACCGGGGAGCTGTTTTTT

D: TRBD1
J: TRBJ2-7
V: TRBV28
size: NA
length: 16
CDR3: CASSLRGRRGFYEQYF
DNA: TGTGCCAGCAGTTTAAGGGGGCGCAGGGGGTTTTACGAGCAGTACTTC

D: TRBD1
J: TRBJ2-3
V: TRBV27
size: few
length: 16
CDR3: CASSLRGQGTTDTQYF
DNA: TGTGCCAGCAGTTTAAGGGGACAGGGGACCACAGATACGCAGTATTTT

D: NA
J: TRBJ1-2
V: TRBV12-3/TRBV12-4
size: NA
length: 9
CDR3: CATSEGYTF
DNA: TGTGCCACTTCGGAGGGCTACACCTTC

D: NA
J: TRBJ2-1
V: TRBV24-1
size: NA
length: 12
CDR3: CATSDDRAEQFF
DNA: TGTGCCACCAGTGATGACAGAGCTGAGCAGTTCTTC

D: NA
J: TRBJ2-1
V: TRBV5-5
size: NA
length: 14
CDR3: CASSFDGQYNEQFF
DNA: TGTGCCAGCAGCTTCGATGGACAGTACAATGAGCAGTTCTTC

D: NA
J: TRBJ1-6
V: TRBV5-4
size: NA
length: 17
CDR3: CASSRGSGIPHNSPLHF
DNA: TGTGCCAGCAGCCGGGGGTCGGGGATCCCACATAATTCACCCCTCCACTTT

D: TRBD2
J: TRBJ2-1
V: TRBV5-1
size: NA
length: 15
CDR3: CASSVAGGSYNEQFF
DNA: TGCGCCAGCAGCGTAGCGGGAGGCAGCTACAATGAGCAGTTCTTC

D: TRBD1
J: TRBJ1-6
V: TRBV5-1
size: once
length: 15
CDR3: CASSLWAGDSSPLHF
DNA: TGCGCCAGCAGCTTGTGGGCCGGGGACAGTTCACCCCTCCACTTT

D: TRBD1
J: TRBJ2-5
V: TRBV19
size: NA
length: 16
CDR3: CASSIIGTGGRETQYF
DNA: TGTGCCAGTAGTATAATTGGGACAGGGGGACGGGAGACCCAGTACTTC

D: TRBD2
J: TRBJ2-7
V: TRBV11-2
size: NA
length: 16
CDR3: CASSFGLAGVPSEQYF
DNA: TGTGCCAGCAGCTTCGGACTAGCGGGAGTCCCCTCCGAGCAGTACTTC

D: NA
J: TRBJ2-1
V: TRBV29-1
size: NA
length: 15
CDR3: CSAAAGTLTYNEQFF
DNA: TGCAGCGCTGCAGCCGGGACACTGACCTACAATGAGCAGTTCTTC

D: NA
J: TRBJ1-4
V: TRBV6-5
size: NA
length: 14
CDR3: CASSYRGSDEKLFF
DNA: TGTGCCAGCAGTTACCGGGGGAGTGATGAAAAACTGTTTTTT

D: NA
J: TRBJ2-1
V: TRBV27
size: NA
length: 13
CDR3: CASSLLDYNEQFF
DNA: TGTGCCAGCAGTTTATTAGATTACAATGAGCAGTTCTTC

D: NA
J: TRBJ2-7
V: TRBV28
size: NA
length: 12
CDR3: CASARDAYEQYF
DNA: TGTGCCAGCGCCCGGGATGCCTACGAGCAGTACTTC

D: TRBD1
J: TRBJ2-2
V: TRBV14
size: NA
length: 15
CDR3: CASRRQGTNTGELFF
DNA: TGTGCCAGCAGACGACAGGGGACAAACACCGGGGAGCTGTTTTTT

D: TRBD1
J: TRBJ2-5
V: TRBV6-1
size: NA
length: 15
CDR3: CASSKGQMYQETQYF
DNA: TGTGCCAGCAGTAAGGGACAGATGTACCAAGAGACCCAGTACTTC

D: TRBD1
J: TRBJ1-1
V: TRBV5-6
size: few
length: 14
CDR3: CASSVGQGMTEAFF
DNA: TGTGCCAGCAGCGTCGGACAGGGGATGACTGAAGCTTTCTTT

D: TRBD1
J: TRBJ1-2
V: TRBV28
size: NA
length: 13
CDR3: CASSGPGQDGYTF
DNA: TGTGCCAGCAGTGGGCCAGGACAGGATGGCTACACCTTC

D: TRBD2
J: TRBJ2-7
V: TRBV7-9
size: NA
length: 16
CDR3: CASSHGGTADADEQYF
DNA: TGTGCCAGCAGCCACGGGGGGACTGCGGATGCGGACGAGCAGTACTTC

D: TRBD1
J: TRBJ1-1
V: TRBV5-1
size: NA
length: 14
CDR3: CASSLSTGGTEAFF
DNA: TGCGCCAGCAGCTTGTCCACAGGGGGCACTGAAGCTTTCTTT

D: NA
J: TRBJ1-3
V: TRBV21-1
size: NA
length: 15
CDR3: CASSKVLYSGNTIYF
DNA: TGTGCCAGCAGCAAAGTTCTGTACTCTGGAAACACCATATATTTT

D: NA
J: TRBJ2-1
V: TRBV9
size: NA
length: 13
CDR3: CASSRLLVNEQFF
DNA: TGTGCCAGCAGTAGACTACTTGTGAATGAGCAGTTCTTC

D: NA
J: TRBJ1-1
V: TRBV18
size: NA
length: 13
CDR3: CASSLSGGTEAFF
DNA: TGTGCCAGCTCACTTAGCGGGGGCACTGAAGCTTTCTTT

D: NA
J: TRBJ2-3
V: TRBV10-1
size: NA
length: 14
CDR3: CASSLDSHTDTQYF
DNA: TGCGCCAGCAGCCTCGACTCCCACACAGATACGCAGTATTTT

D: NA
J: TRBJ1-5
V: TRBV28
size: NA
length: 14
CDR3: CASSPLEYGQPQHF
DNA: TGTGCCAGCAGTCCTCTTGAGTACGGTCAGCCCCAGCATTTT

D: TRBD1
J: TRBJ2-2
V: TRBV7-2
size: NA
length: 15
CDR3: CASSLGGQGAWELFF
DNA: TGTGCCAGCAGCTTAGGGGGGCAGGGGGCCTGGGAGCTGTTTTTT